The subject of this entry is one TCR beta chain. Its antigen is unidentified. Clones were read by immunoSEQ multiplex PCR, and TCRdb kept only the in-frame ones, dropping some. The table shows about 820,000 clones, with nearly 95% occurring only once. The V and J ends lost 7 bases and 7 bases respectively, with 8 bases between them. Germline CDR1 reads WSHSY; CDR2 reads SAAADI. This CDR3 spans 11 amino acids. Terminally differentiated effector memory CD45RA+ cells were left out of the naive CD8 fraction, which was CD45RO-negative and positively selected for CCR7. The entry originates in a study of shared clonotypes between healthy human individuals. Study-wide results and limits: In this cohort, only blood was sampled, and tissue repertoires likely differ. Donor clonotype sharing was expected to depend on sequencing depth.

The chain combines TRBV10-2 with TRBJ2-1; D might be TRBD1 (5 bases). Sequencing input: naive CD8+ T cells sorted from blood. The source of this sequence is a man aged 25-45 years in good health. The CDR3, as DNA: TGCGCCAGCATCGCAGGGAATGAGCAGTTCTTC. Residues: CASIAGNEQFF.